This T cell receptor (beta chain) was found in a study of cytomegalovirus exposure and HLA in healthy donors. Study-level points and caveats: Reported results showed that the classifier diagnosed cytomegalovirus status with high specificity and sensitivity.

For this clone: The target antigen is unknown.

Repertoires were generated with immunoSEQ multiplex PCR, while TCRdb's copy carries only in-frame clones and drops some. In the table there are 90,000 to 100,000 clones, roughly 90% of which are singletons. This sequence originates from a man aged 18 to 35 in good health and CMV-seropositive. The sequencing sample was made of PBMCs.

The CDR3 sequence is CSVGNRFAHSREDTQYF. CDR3 nucleotides: TGCAGCGTGGGGAACAGGTTTGCCCATTCTAGGGAAGATACGCAGTATTTT. The chain joins TRBV29-1 to TRBJ2-3; D possibly corresponds to TRBD1 (5 bases). Per germline, CDR1 SQVTM and CDR2 ANQGSEA. With 6 bases removed from V and 5 bases from J, the gap between germline ends came to 27 bases. The CDR3 loop spans 17 amino acids.